This T cell receptor beta chain was identified in a study of CD8 T cells in Susac syndrome. cDNA came from around 0.5 to 1 ug RNA primed by random hexamers. TCRdb analysed the immunoSEQ multiplex PCR reads with MiXCR anew, one entry per CDR3 protein. The sample lists a few hundred thousand distinct CDR3 sequences, 85% to 95% occurring once. Relapsing-remitting disease, either stable or active, was present in the multiple sclerosis controls, who were treatment-naive patients. The sequenced sample was CD4+ T cells from PBMCs. The sequence was collected from a human donor with multiple sclerosis.

For the CDR3, the DNA is TGTGCCAGCAAGGTAGCGGGGGGGCTTAGCACAGATACGCAGTATTTT. Residues: CASKVAGGLSTDTQYF. V usage is TRBV2 and J usage is TRBJ2-3, with 11 bases that match TRBD2. Germline assignment: CDR1 SNHLY and CDR2 FYNNEI. V lost 7 bases to trimming and J lost 0 bases; unmatched junction nucleotides: 6. The CDR3 sequence is 16 residues long.